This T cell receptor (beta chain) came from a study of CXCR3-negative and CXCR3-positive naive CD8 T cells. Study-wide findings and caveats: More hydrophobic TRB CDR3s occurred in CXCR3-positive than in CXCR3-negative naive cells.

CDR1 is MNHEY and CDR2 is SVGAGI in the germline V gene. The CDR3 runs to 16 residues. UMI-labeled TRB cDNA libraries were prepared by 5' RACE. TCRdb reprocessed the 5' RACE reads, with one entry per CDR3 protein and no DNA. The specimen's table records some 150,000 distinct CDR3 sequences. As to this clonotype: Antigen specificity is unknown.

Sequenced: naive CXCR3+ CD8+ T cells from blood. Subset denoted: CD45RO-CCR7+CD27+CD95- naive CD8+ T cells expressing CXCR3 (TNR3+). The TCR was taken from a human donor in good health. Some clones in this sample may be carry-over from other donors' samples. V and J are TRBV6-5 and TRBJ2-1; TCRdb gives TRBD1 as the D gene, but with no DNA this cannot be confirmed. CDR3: CASSYVQGIPTNEQFF.